One sample yielded the 13 T cell receptor delta chains listed below, sequenced in a study of gamma-delta T cells after stem cell transplantation. TCRdb ran CATT on the RT-PCR reads. Here the sample spans about 2,500 delta-chain clones, around 18% being singletons. Sequencing used gamma-delta T cells. These TCRs come from a human donor. It is not recorded whose cells these are; they may come from a transplant donor.

This chain joins TRDV2 and TRDJ2; TRDD3 agrees at 12 bases. Because TCRdb records no J gene, it was assigned here through a match of the DNA to germline. The CDR3 runs 19 residues. Trimming at V came to 0 bases and at J to 4 bases, leaving 11 bases not matched to a gene. Germline-derived CDR1 and CDR2 are GEAIGNYY and EKD. This CDR3 reads CACDTSSYTGGYRTAQLFF. The CDR3 DNA is TGTGCCTGTGACACCAGCAGCTATACTGGGGGATACAGGACAGCACAACTCTTCTTT.

This clone was counted between two and nine times. This may be a read error, as it is one base from a much larger clone. The chain recombines TRDV3 with TRDJ1; D gene ambiguous. Germline CDR1 is TVYSNPD and CDR2 is GDNSRS (reference sequence). The CDR3 runs 13 residues. CDR3 amino acids: CALITRHTDKPIF. The DNA for the CDR3 is TGTGCCTTGATTACTCGTCACACCGATAAACCCATCTTT.

Turning to this clone: The junction departs from the called germline gene at one end, perhaps through a read error. This sequence joins TRDV1 and TRDJ2; D is ambiguous. The CDR3 has 14 amino acids. Looked up from germline, CDR1 is TSWWSYY and CDR2 is QGS. CDR3: CALGKRVLTTQLFF. The CDR3 DNA is TGTGCTCTTGGGAAAAGGGTTTTGACAACACAACTCTTCTTT.

This clone was seen only a few times. Just one base apart from a much larger clone, this may be a read error. This chain links TRDV2 with TRDJ3; 12 nucleotides match TRDD3. CDR3 length equals 22 residues. Germline lookup yields CDR1 GEAIGNYY and CDR2 EKD. CDR3: CACDTVLGDTRGSSRDTRQMFF. The CDR3 DNA is TGTGCCTGTGACACCGTACTGGGGGATACTCGGGGGAGCTCCCGGGACACCCGACAGATGTTTTTC.

This clone was seen a handful of times. This sequence joins TRDV1 and TRDJ1; 8 positions agree with TRDD2. Germline V gives CDR1 TSWWSYY, CDR2 QGS. The CDR3 runs to 19 residues. V trimming: 1 base; J trimming: 0 bases; junction bases outside the gene matches: 13. The chain's CDR3 is CALGEHASYHDCDTDKLIF. CDR3 coding DNA: TGTGCTCTTGGGGAACATGCTTCCTACCACGACTGTGACACCGATAAACTCATCTTT.

A few counts support this clone. This chain connects TRDV3 to TRDJ1, with 7 bases fitting TRDD3. V trimming: 2 bases; J trimming: 0 bases; junction bases outside the gene matches: 18. The CDR3 contains 18 residues. The germline V gene has CDR1 TVYSNPD and CDR2 GDNSRS (reference sequence). The CDR3 here is CAFLPYDNTGVYTDKLIF. The CDR3, as DNA: TGTGCCTTTCTCCCCTACGACAACACTGGGGTCTACACCGATAAACTCATCTTT.

This clone is deemed large. The CDR3, as DNA: TGTGCCTGTGCCCCTTCCCCCTTACTGGGGGACACCGATAAACTCATCTTT. It specifies CACAPSPLLGDTDKLIF. The chain is built from TRDV2 and TRDJ1; 8 nucleotides agree with TRDD3. There are 17 residues in the CDR3. Germline lookup yields CDR1 GEAIGNYY and CDR2 EKD. Unmatched junction bases numbered 13, after V lost 5 bases and J lost 0 bases.

This clone was seen a few times. The DNA of the CDR3 is TGTGCTCTTGGGGAACCGAGGGGGATACTTCCCACCGATAAACTCATCTTT. As protein: CALGEPRGILPTDKLIF. This chain connects TRDV1 to TRDJ1; 9 bases map to TRDD3. CDR1 and CDR2 (germline): TSWWSYY, QGS. Unmatched junction bases numbered 7, after V lost 1 base and J lost 1 base. The CDR3 is 17 residues long.

This clone showed up just a few times. The chain joins TRDV2 to TRDJ3, with a weak D call TRDD3 (6 bases). Per germline, CDR1 GEAIGNYY and CDR2 EKD. V lost 4 bases and J 20 bases, leaving 32 bases between the germline ends. The CDR3 has 17 residues. The CDR3: CACEILDTGLDPRHLFF. The CDR3 nucleotides are TGTGCCTGTGAAATTCTGGATACCGGATTGGACCCCCGACATCTGTTTTTC.

Points on this clone: A single base separates this from a much larger clone, so it may be a read error. The chain carries TRAV29/DV5 and TRDJ1, with D possibly matching TRDD3 (6 bases). TCRdb lists no J gene, so it was determined here by aligning the DNA to germline. V lost 3 bases to trimming and J lost 0 bases, with 48 bases between them. Germline V gene lookup returns CDR1 NSMFDY and CDR2 ISSIKDK. The CDR3 has 26 amino acids. CDR3 sequence reads: CAAINKPRGGSRREESPPTYTDKLIF. As DNA, the CDR3 is TGTGCAGCAATCAACAAACCCCGTGGGGGTTCAAGGAGGGAAGAGAGTCCCCCAACGTACACCGATAAACTCATCTTT.

Comment on this clone: The identical CDR3 is also encoded by other nucleotide sequences in the sample. J is TRDJ3 and V is TRDV2; 9 nucleotides match TRDD3. Germline loops: CDR1 GEAIGNYY, CDR2 EKD. The junction had 12 bases not matched to a gene; V was cut back by 7 bases and J by 0 bases. The CDR3 contains 19 residues. This CDR3 is CACDDLLGDSSWDTRQMFF. The DNA for the CDR3 is TGTGCCTGCGACGACTTACTGGGGGACAGCTCCTGGGACACCCGACAGATGTTTTTC.

As for this clone: A far larger clone differs by one base, so this is likely a read error. The genes are TRDV2 and TRDJ1; 13 bases align to TRDD3. Matching the DNA to germline supplied the J gene, which TCRdb does not give. Germline loops: CDR1 GEAIGNYY, CDR2 EKD. CDR3 length: 19 amino acids. The V gene end was trimmed by 3 bases and the J gene end by 0 bases; junction bases not matched to a gene: 12. The CDR3 bases are TGTGCCTGTGACTGTGTACTGGGGGATACGCGAACGTACACCGATAAACTCATCTTT. This encodes CACDCVLGDTRTYTDKLIF.

The chain employs TRDV1 and TRDJ1; 13 nucleotides agree with TRDD3. No J segment appears in TCRdb, so it was assigned here by matching the sequence to germline. The germline V gene has CDR1 TSWWSYY and CDR2 QGS. This CDR3 has 23 amino acids. V lost 6 bases and J lost 5; bases outside the gene matches: 30. CDR3 coding DNA: TGTGCTCTTGGAGGGCCTTCCCACGTCAGTACTGGGGGATACGCGGATTCCCGGGATAAACTCATCTTT. Its protein product is CALGGPSHVSTGGYADSRDKLIF.